These T cell receptor beta chains were read from a single sample in a study of Ad26.COV2.S vaccination and SARS-CoV-2 variants. Using immunoSEQ multiplex PCR, the repertoire was profiled, and TCRdb retains in-frame clones only, with some absent. The table lists roughly 400,000 clones, about 89% of them singletons, with 1.5% to 2% in the top ten. This material consisted of peripheral blood, taken in a trial of Ad26.COV2.S vaccine versus placebo. All receptors come from a person aged 18-65 years who received the Ad26.COV2.S COVID-19 vaccine or a placebo. Each CDR3 is given with its conserved first and last residue. D genes are given only for firm matches. The size field is filled for only some rows; it gives once, few, many or a size class.

size,D,J,V,DNA,CDR3
few,TRBD1,TRBJ2-1,TRBV29-1,TGCAGCATGACAGGGATGGGCTCCTACAATGAGCAGTTCTTC,CSMTGMGSYNEQFF
NA,TRBD2,TRBJ2-3,TRBV5-1,TGCGCCAGCAGCGAGGGGACTAGCGGGAGGGGAACAGATACGCAGTATTTT,CASSEGTSGRGTDTQYF
NA,NA,TRBJ1-1,TRBV9,TGTGCCAGCAGCTTCCGGGACACGAACACTGAAGCTTTCTTT,CASSFRDTNTEAFF
NA,NA,TRBJ2-3,TRBV18,TGTGCCAGCTCACCAAAGTTGGGAGACACAGATACGCAGTATTTT,CASSPKLGDTDTQYF
NA,TRBD2,TRBJ2-1,TRBV5-1,TGCGCCAGCAGCTTGTTACCTAGCGGGGTGAACAATGAGCAGTTCTTC,CASSLLPSGVNNEQFF
NA,NA,TRBJ2-5,TRBV7-3,TGTGCCAGCAGCTTAACTCCCCGCCGCGGGGAGACCCAGTACTTC,CASSLTPRRGETQYF
NA,NA,TRBJ2-3,TRBV28,TGTGCCAGCAGTTTTTCTAGCCTAAGGGTAGAGACGCAGTATTTT,CASSFSSLRVETQYF
NA,NA,TRBJ2-7,TRBV14,TGTGCCAGCAGCCAAGTTGACCTGGGGTCCTACGAGCAGTACTTC,CASSQVDLGSYEQYF
once,NA,TRBJ2-5,TRBV5-4,TGTGCCAGCAGTCGGGACCAGGTCCCAGAGACCCAGTACTTC,CASSRDQVPETQYF
NA,TRBD2,TRBJ2-7,TRBV9,TGTGCCAGCAGCGTAGCTAGCGGGACTAGTTACGAGCAGTACTTC,CASSVASGTSYEQYF
NA,NA,TRBJ1-2,TRBV28,TGTGCCATCCCCCGGGGGGGGGCTAACTATGGCTACACCTTC,CAIPRGGANYGYTF
NA,NA,TRBJ2-3,TRBV6-6,TGTGCCAGCAGTTTCCCAGCGGGTGGGGCTCCCGATACGCAGTATTTT,CASSFPAGGAPDTQYF
NA,TRBD1,TRBJ1-2,TRBV5-4,TGTGCCAGCAGCCTAGAGACAGGGGGCAGGAGCTATGGCTACACCTTC,CASSLETGGRSYGYTF
once,NA,TRBJ2-3,TRBV2,TGTGCCAGCAGGACTCTAAGTGGAGCAGATACGCAGTATTTT,CASRTLSGADTQYF
NA,TRBD2,TRBJ2-5,TRBV19,TGTGCCAGTAGTTCTAGCGGGAGCGATGCAGAGACCCAGTACTTC,CASSSSGSDAETQYF
NA,NA,TRBJ1-1,TRBV15,TGTGCCACCAGCAGAGAGGGCCTCACTGAAGCTTTCTTT,CATSREGLTEAFF
NA,NA,TRBJ1-1,TRBV7-9,TGTGCCAGCAGCTTAGAGACCGTCCTTGGTCAGTGGTTT,CASSLETVLGQWF